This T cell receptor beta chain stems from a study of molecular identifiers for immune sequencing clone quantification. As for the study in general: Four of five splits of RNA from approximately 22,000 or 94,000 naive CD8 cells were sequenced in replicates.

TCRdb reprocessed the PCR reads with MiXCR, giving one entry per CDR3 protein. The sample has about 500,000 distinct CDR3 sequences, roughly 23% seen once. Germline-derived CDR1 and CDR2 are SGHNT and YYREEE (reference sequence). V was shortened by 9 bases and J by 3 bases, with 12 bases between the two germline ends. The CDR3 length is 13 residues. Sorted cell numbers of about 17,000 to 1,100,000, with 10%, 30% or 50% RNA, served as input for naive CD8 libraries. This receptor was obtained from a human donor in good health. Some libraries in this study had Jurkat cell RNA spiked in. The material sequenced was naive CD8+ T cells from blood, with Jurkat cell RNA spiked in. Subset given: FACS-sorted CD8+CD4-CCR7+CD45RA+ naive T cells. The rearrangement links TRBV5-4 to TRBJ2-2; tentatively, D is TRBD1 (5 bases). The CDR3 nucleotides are TGTGCCATCCGACAGCTAGACACCGGGGAGCTGTTTTTT. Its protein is CAIRQLDTGELFF. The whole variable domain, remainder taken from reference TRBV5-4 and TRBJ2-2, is ETGVTQSPTHLIKTRGQQVTLRCSSQSGHNTVSWYQQALGQGPQFIFQYYREEENGRGNFPPRFSGLQFPNYSSELNVNALELDDSALYLCAIRQLDTGELFFGEGSRLTVL.